The 29 T cell receptor beta chains listed next were all sequenced from one sample in a study of Graves' ophthalmopathy and Graves' hyperthyroidism. RNA transcripts were the template, and TCR beta CDR3 regions were amplified from them. An initial RT-PCR round employing HTBI primers preceded a second-round multiplex PCR. TCRdb re-called the multiplex PCR reads through MiXCR, storing one row per CDR3 protein. The sample has around 670,000 distinct CDR3 sequences, roughly 40% seen once. Sequenced sample: peripheral blood. These TCRs come from an adult man with Graves' ophthalmopathy.

Worth noting for this clonotype: It may be a read error: a sequence one base away is much more abundant. The rearrangement uses TRBV7-2 and TRBJ1-2; no definite D call. The germline gives CDR1 SGHTA, CDR2 FQGNSA. CDR3 length: 13 residues. V dropped 8 bases and J dropped 12 bases, with 22 bases sitting between them. The CDR3 DNA follows: TGTGCCAGCTCCGGCGAGCTGCGGCAGGACCACACCTTC. Translating gives CASSGELRQDHTF.

For this clonotype: Sequence at one end of the junction differs from germline and may be a read error. The CDR3 protein is CASSLSAGSNSPFHF. CDR3 DNA: TGTGCCAGCAGCTTATCGGCGGGGAGCAATTCACCCTTCCACTTT. V and J are TRBV7-2 and TRBJ1-6; the D is unclear. The CDR3 contains 15 residues. CDR1 and CDR2 (germline): SGHTA, FQGNSA.

This rearrangement joins TRBV15 to TRBJ1-5; D call uncertain. The CDR3 contains 16 residues. Germline V CDR1 and CDR2: LNHNV, YYDKDF (reference sequence). V shed 3 bases and J shed 4 bases, with 16 bases lying between them. The CDR3 spells CATSRVPETVNQPQHF. CDR3 nucleotide sequence: TGTGCCACCAGCAGGGTGCCCGAGACGGTAAATCAGCCCCAGCATTTT.

To note about this clonotype: Relative to the germline gene, one junction end is altered; a read error may explain this. The V call is TRBV9, the J call TRBJ1-2; D is undetermined. CDR3 length equals 14 residues. From germline, CDR1 is SGDLS and CDR2 YYNGEE. CDR3 bases: TGTGCCAGCAGCGTAGGAACAGCTAACTATGGCCACACCTTC. Translated, it gives CASSVGTANYGHTF.

This chain uses TRBV2 with TRBJ1-2, with unresolved D. Trimming took off 2 bases at V and 4 bases at J, with 11 bases between the two ends. The CDR3 length is 14 residues. Germline CDR1 and CDR2: SNHLY and FYNNEI. The CDR3 region is CASSESTGIYGYTF. CDR3 bases: TGTGCCAGCAGTGAATCCACGGGAATCTATGGCTACACCTTC. Together with reference TRBV2 and TRBJ1-2, the CDR3 gives the full variable domain: EPEVTQTPSHQVTQMGQEVILRCVPISNHLYFYWYRQILGQKVEFLVSFYNNEISEKSEIFDDQFSVERPDGSNFTLKIRSTKLEDSAMYFCASSESTGIYGYTFGSGTRLTVV.

This clonotype turned up a few times. The J gene is TRBJ1-5, the V gene TRBV24-1; 8 nucleotides agree with TRBD1. Germline CDR1 KGHDR, CDR2 SFDVKD. With 5 bases clipped from V and 3 bases from J, the junction kept 8 bases outside the gene matches. The CDR3 covers 16 residues. CDR3 sequence (DNA): TGTGCCACCAGTGCTCGCCTGACAGGGGACAATCAGCCCCAGCATTTT. Its protein product is CATSARLTGDNQPQHF.

In its sample, this clonotype was seen once. The rearrangement uses TRBV2 and TRBJ1-2, with TRBD1 matching over 7 bases. The CDR3 has 12 amino acids. The germline V gene has CDR1 SNHLY and CDR2 FYNNEI. Trimming removed 4 bases from V and 8 bases from J; junction bases left unmatched: 4. The CDR3 loop is CASSVGGVGYTF. The CDR3 DNA is TGTGCCAGCAGTGTAGGGGGCGTCGGCTACACCTTC.

Of note for this clonotype: A read error is possible here, since a much larger clone lies one base away. This chain uses TRBV9 with TRBJ1-1; D is undetermined. Germline CDR1 SGDLS, CDR2 YYNGEE. The CDR3 loop spans 13 amino acids. CDR3 loop: CASGVGGSTEAFF. In DNA form, the CDR3 reads TGTGCCAGCGGCGTAGGCGGGAGCACTGAAGCTTTCTTT.

About this clonotype itself: Compared with germline, one end of the junction differs, possibly owing to a read error. As DNA, the CDR3 is TGCGCCAGCAGCCAAGATGGGGACAGGGGTTCCTACGAGCAGTACTTC. Residues: CASSQDGDRGSYEQYF. The chain joins TRBV7-9 to TRBJ2-7; 10 positions match TRBD1. The CDR3 is 16 residues long. The germline V gene has CDR1 SEHNR and CDR2 FQNEAQ (reference sequence).

Notes on this clonotype: The junction and the germline gene differ at one end; a read error may be behind it. The chain has TRBV11-2 and TRBJ2-3; tentatively, D is TRBD1 (5 bases). The germline gives CDR1 SGHAT, CDR2 FQNNGV. The length of the CDR3 is 16 residues. The CDR3 reads CASSQDTTGRTDTQYF. The CDR3 nucleotides are TGCGCCAGCAGCCAGGACACGACGGGCCGCACAGATACGCAGTATTTT.

The rearrangement uses TRBV29-1 and TRBJ1-2; D perhaps matches TRBD1 (6 bases). Deletions cut 7 bases from V and 5 bases from J, with 17 bases between. CDR3 length: 13 amino acids. Germline V gives CDR1 SQVTM, CDR2 ANQGSEA. Here the CDR3 DNA reads TGCAGCGAGGTCTCGCAAGGGGGATATGGCTACACCTTC. It specifies CSEVSQGGYGYTF.

This clonotype was observed many times. This rearrangement joins TRBV7-8 to TRBJ1-6, with D unclear. The CDR3 totals 16 residues. From germline, CDR1 is SGHVS and CDR2 FQNEAQ. V dropped 1 base and J dropped 8 bases, with 15 bases sitting between them. The CDR3, as DNA: TGTGCCAGCAGCTTAGTCGGCGTAGGGAGGTATTCACCCCTCCACTTT. This sequence encodes CASSLVGVGRYSPLHF.

The rearrangement joins TRBV10-3 to TRBJ2-7, with 9 bases identical to TRBD1. The length of the CDR3 is 16 residues. Per germline, CDR1 ENHRY and CDR2 SYGVKD. Trimming cost V 4 bases and J 2 bases; bases outside gene matches: 9. CDR3 bases: TGTGCCATCAGTGGGTATGGGACAGGGACCACCTACGAGCAGTACTTC. It is translated as CAISGYGTGTTYEQYF.

The genes are TRBV2 and TRBJ1-6; D perhaps matches TRBD1 (6 bases). The germline gives CDR1 SNHLY, CDR2 FYNNEI. The V gene lost 4 bases and the J gene lost 10 bases, with 11 bases spanning the gap. The CDR3 extends over 13 amino acids. The CDR3 spells CASSAGDASPLHF. CDR3 in DNA: TGTGCCAGCAGTGCAGGGGACGCGTCACCCCTCCACTTT.

Turning to this clonotype: A clone one base away is much larger, so this may be a read error. V and J are TRBV7-2 and TRBJ1-5; 7 bases fit TRBD1. Germline lookup yields CDR1 SGHTA and CDR2 FQGNSA. The CDR3 covers 15 residues. CDR3: CASSLTRGRGQLQHF. The CDR3 bases are TGTGCCAGCAGCTTAACCAGGGGGAGGGGTCAGCTCCAGCATTTT. The complete variable domain, with remaining parts taken from reference TRBV7-2 and TRBJ1-5, reads GAGVSQSPSNKVTEKGKDVELRCDPISGHTALYWYRQSLGQGLEFLIYFQGNSAPDKSGLPSDRFSAERTGGSVSTLTIQRTQQEDSAVYLCASSLTRGRGQLQHFGDGTRLSIL.

This clonotype was counted many times. The chain joins TRBV2 to TRBJ1-2; a weak D match, TRBD1 (6 bases). CDR1 is SNHLY, CDR2 FYNNEI, per germline. V lost 2 bases and J lost 10, with 14 bases in between. The CDR3 spans 13 residues. CDR3 DNA sequence: TGTGCCAGCAGTGAAACAGGGCAGTTTGTCTACACCTTC. This gives the protein CASSETGQFVYTF.

The gene calls are TRBV25-1 and TRBJ1-4, with a tentative D call TRBD1 (6 bases). The CDR3 sequence is 15 residues long. From germline, CDR1 is MGHDK and CDR2 SYGVNS. Trimming took off 8 bases at V and 7 bases at J, with 20 bases between the two ends. The CDR3 DNA reads TGTGCCAGCTTGGCCTCGACGGGGGCGGGTGAAAAACTGTTTTTT. Its protein is CASLASTGAGEKLFF.

This sequence joins TRBV7-2 and TRBJ2-2, with D uncertain. Germline CDR1 SGHTA, CDR2 FQGNSA. Deletions cut 3 bases from V and 0 bases from J, with 11 bases between. This CDR3 is built from 16 residues. This CDR3 reads CASSFTANANTGELFF. DNA for the CDR3: TGTGCCAGCAGCTTTACGGCAAACGCGAACACCGGGGAGCTGTTTTTT.

In its sample, this clonotype was seen once. The J gene is TRBJ1-1, the V gene TRBV7-9; 7 bases fit TRBD1. The CDR3 spans 14 residues. Germline loops: CDR1 SEHNR, CDR2 FQNEAQ (reference sequence). V lost 7 bases, J lost 6 bases, and 11 bases stayed unmatched. CDR3 bases: TGTGCCAGCACCGCAAGACAGGGTGCCGCTGAAGCTTTCTTT. Translated, it gives CASTARQGAAEAFF.

The gene calls are TRBV5-6 and TRBJ1-4; D unclear. The CDR3 length is 16 residues. V was trimmed by 6 bases and J by 5 bases, leaving 20 bases between them. Germline assignment: CDR1 SGHDT and CDR2 YYEEEE. The CDR3 nucleotides read TGTGCCAGCAACCAGGCGGGAGGCAGGCAGAATGAAAAACTGTTTTTT. Its translation: CASNQAGGRQNEKLFF.

The V and J genes are TRBV6-1 and TRBJ2-7, with 7 bases matching TRBD1. Per germline, CDR1 MNHNS and CDR2 SASEGT. V dropped 1 base and J dropped 4; count of bases not matched to a gene: 7. CDR3 length equals 15 residues. CDR3 loop: CASSEGQGRGYEQYF. The CDR3 region has the DNA TGTGCCAGCAGTGAAGGACAGGGACGGGGTTACGAGCAGTACTTC.

This clonotype came up a few times. The V and J genes are TRBV7-9 and TRBJ1-4, with D tentatively TRBD1 (6 bases). Germline V lookup: CDR1 SEHNR, CDR2 FQNEAQ (reference sequence). There are 14 residues in the CDR3. V gave up 5 bases and J gave up 7 bases, with 14 bases separating them. The chain's CDR3 is CASSTSRGSEKLFF. DNA for the CDR3: TGTGCCAGCAGCACGAGCAGGGGTTCTGAAAAACTGTTTTTT.

This chain connects TRBV7-2 to TRBJ2-7; D perhaps matches TRBD1 (6 bases). The germline CDR1 and CDR2 sequences are SGHTA and FQGNSA. With 5 bases removed from V and 2 bases from J, the gap between germline ends came to 13 bases. The CDR3 totals 14 residues. The CDR3 region has the DNA TGTGCCAGCAGCGCCTGGGACACTACCTACGAGCAGTACTTC. Its protein product is CASSAWDTTYEQYF. The full variable domain, in which reference TRBV7-2 and TRBJ2-7 provide the parts outside the CDR3, is GAGVSQSPSNKVTEKGKDVELRCDPISGHTALYWYRQSLGQGLEFLIYFQGNSAPDKSGLPSDRFSAERTGGSVSTLTIQRTQQEDSAVYLCASSAWDTTYEQYFGPGTRLTVT.

This clonotype was picked up many times. The V gene is TRBV7-6, the J gene TRBJ2-5, with TRBD2 identical over 15 bases. The length of the CDR3 is 15 residues. CDR1 SGHVS and CDR2 FNYEAQ come from the germline V gene. J gave up 6 bases and V 5 bases, and 4 bases lay outside the gene matches. The CDR3: CASSGTSGRSKTQYF. The CDR3 nucleotides are TGTGCCAGCAGCGGGACTAGCGGGAGGAGTAAGACCCAGTACTTC.

The V call is TRBV10-3, the J call TRBJ2-1; TRBD2 matches at 9 bases. The trim removed 6 bases at V and 5 bases at J, leaving 8 bases unmatched. This CDR3 contains 15 residues. Germline CDR1 reads ENHRY; CDR2 reads SYGVKD. The DNA of the CDR3 is TGTGCCATCAGGTCGACTAGCGGCACCCACAATGAGCAGTTCTTC. This encodes CAIRSTSGTHNEQFF.

The chain uses TRBV11-2 and TRBJ2-7; 8 bases line up with TRBD1. The CDR3 contains 15 residues. V trimming: 6 bases; J trimming: 2 bases; junction bases outside the gene matches: 9. The germline gives CDR1 SGHAT, CDR2 FQNNGV. Here the CDR3 DNA reads TGTGCCAGCAGTAAAACGACAGGGGCAACCTACGAGCAGTACTTC. It is translated as CASSKTTGATYEQYF. Filled out from reference TRBV11-2 and TRBJ2-7, the complete variable domain reads EAGVAQSPRYKIIEKRQSVAFWCNPISGHATLYWYQQILGQGPKLLIQFQNNGVVDDSQLPKDRFSAERLKGVDSTLKIQPAKLEDSAVYLCASSKTTGATYEQYFGPGTRLTVT.

The CDR3 nucleotides read TGCAGTGCTAGAGAGGGTCAGGGGAACACCGGGGAGCTGTTTTTT. Amino acid sequence: CSAREGQGNTGELFF. The chain carries TRBV20-1 and TRBJ2-2; possibly TRBD1 for D (5 bases). CDR1 DFQATT and CDR2 SNEGSKA come from the germline V gene (reference sequence). V lost 0 bases and J 1 base, leaving 9 bases between the germline ends. CDR3 size: 15 residues.

The genes are TRBV12-3 or TRBV12-4 and TRBJ2-5, with 12 bases fitting TRBD1. This CDR3 is 15 amino acids long. Unmatched junction bases numbered 5, after V lost 4 bases and J lost 5 bases. The CDR3 DNA is TGTGCCAGCAGTTCGGGACAGGGGGCTTCCGAGACCCAGTACTTC. Its protein product is CASSSGQGASETQYF.

Turning to this clonotype: One end of the junction fails to match germline, which may point to a read error. This chain uses TRBV7-9 with TRBJ1-2; 7 bases agree with TRBD1. Per germline, CDR1 SEHNR and CDR2 FQNEAQ (reference sequence). This CDR3 is 14 amino acids long. CDR3 loop: CAGSSRQGDYGYTF. In DNA, the CDR3 is TGTGCCGGCAGCTCGCGACAGGGTGACTATGGCTACACCTTC.